The clone carrying this T cell receptor (beta chain) was recorded only once. This clone may be a read error of a much larger clone one base away. Other DNA sequences within the sample encode an identical CDR3. This CDR3 is 14 amino acids long. The V segment lost 2 bases and the J segment 5 bases; nucleotides outside the gene matches: 0. Germline V CDR1 and CDR2: SGHRS, YFSETQ. The source of the sample is a study of shared clonotypes between healthy human individuals. At a deep level, the assay was run. Each replicate PCR on the sorted subsets used roughly 210 ng DNA (roughly 27,000 T cell genomes). Assay used: immunoSEQ multiplex PCR; TCRdb lists only in-frame clones, some missing. The repertoire includes some 2 million clones, 85% to 95% of them detected once, and more than 0.1% sits in the top ten.

The material sequenced was naive CD4+ T cells sorted from blood. This sample's subset: CD45RA+ positively selected. The V call is TRBV5-1, the J call TRBJ1-6; TRBD1 aligns across 8 bases. The sequence derives from a man younger than 35 in good health. The CDR3 reads CASSLQGDNSPLHF. The CDR3 region has the DNA TGCGCCAGCAGCTTACAGGGGGATAATTCACCCCTCCACTTT.